The sequence of this T cell receptor beta chain was determined in a study of T cell responses to AZD1222 COVID-19 vaccine. Regarding this clone: The antigen is unknown.

Whole-study results and caveats: Donors were largely white British and mainly female; clonal diversity was possibly underestimated. After two AZD1222 doses, spike-specific TCR breadth and depth rose versus day 0.

Method: immunoSEQ multiplex PCR; TCRdb's copy keeps in-frame clones and lacks some. The sample holds approximately 100,000 clones, 80% to 90% seen once. Looked up from germline, CDR1 is MNHEY and CDR2 is SVGEGT. This CDR3 contains 18 residues. The V gene lost 0 bases and the J gene lost 0 bases, with 18 bases spanning the gap. Timing groups of about 4 and about 12 weeks for second doses were pooled. The chain links TRBV6-2 or TRBV6-3 to TRBJ2-7; TRBD1 is a possible D gene (8 bases). This specimen was peripheral blood, taken 28 days after the second AZD1222 dose. This clonotype was obtained from an adult who received the AZD1222 COVID-19 vaccine. CDR3 sequence reads: CASSYSPGGGGISYEQYF. CDR3 coding DNA: TGTGCCAGCAGTTACTCCCCAGGGGGCGGGGGCATCTCCTACGAGCAGTACTTC.